This TCR beta chain was captured by sequencing in a study of cytomegalovirus exposure and HLA in healthy donors. Study in general: Findings of an earlier analysis included 90 million to 120 million unique TCR beta sequences from around 180 million T cells. Study results and caveats: Some public TCRs appeared in many individuals, while most sequences were rare.

Note on this clone: Its antigen remains unknown.

This PCR relied on a set of 60 Vbeta primers and 13 Jbeta primers. The table came from immunoSEQ multiplex PCR; TCRdb's copy has only in-frame clones and leaves some out. Of about 200,000 clones in the sample, about 75% are singletons; the top ten hold around 2%. The CDR3 consists of 15 residues. Trimming left V 0 bases short and J 6 bases short, with 12 bases between. Germline CDR1 reads SGHDN; CDR2 reads FVKESK. The chain links TRBV14 to TRBJ2-1; D remains unclear. The sequenced sample was PBMCs. The sequence came from a young man in good health and CMV-seronegative. The CDR3 DNA sequence: TGTGCCAGCAGCCAAGATCTTGGCAGAGGCAATGAGCAGTTCTTC. It codes for CASSQDLGRGNEQFF.